Listed below are T cell receptor beta chains from one sample, sequenced in a study of T-cell memory formation after mild COVID-19. One entry per CDR3 protein results from TCRdb running MiXCR on the 5' RACE reads. This sample has some 150,000 distinct CDR3 sequences; 13% to 15% occur once, and the top ten carry about 26%. Sample: PBMCs or a T cell subset sorted from them (not recorded which). The receptors originated from an adult woman who had mild COVID-19 (a few samples of this study predate the infection). Cell type and time point are not known. Both conserved end residues are trimmed from each CDR3.

v_gene,CDR3aa
TRBV4-2,ASSQSQSSGSGDTQY
TRBV27,ASSTTQGADGYT
TRBV9,ASSVASGGTDTQY
TRBV12-3/TRBV12-4,ASSLGTSPGANVLT
TRBV20-1,SARLKGFTTNEKLF
TRBV30,AWSLQGTGELF
TRBV11-1,ASSFRTSGSGGTDTQY
TRBV11-2,ASSLPGTPGVNEQF
TRBV12-3/TRBV12-4,ASSLRDYEQY
TRBV6-5,ASSYGENANEKLF
TRBV21-1,ASSKVSVKPNVLT
TRBV11-1,ASSNQDTQY
TRBV27,ASIFSAGGLYEQY
TRBV6-5,ASSAGQSYNEQF
TRBV20-1,SARGLQAQGDYNYGYT
TRBV9,ASSVEGISYEQY
TRBV24-1,ATSGPRGQLPNEQF
TRBV27,ASSSLAGLLETQY
TRBV4-2,ASSQVGKVEQY
TRBV6-6,ASSYGDSDSPLH
TRBV7-2,ASTQSTYEQY
TRBV5-5,ASSLGTYPGYT
TRBV2,ASSEMDSGAPLH
TRBV7-8,ASSLAAWGDYGYT
TRBV4-1,ASSQPQVTYEQY
TRBV7-9,ASSYLAGERNEQF
TRBV20-1,SAPRRDRGPRGEQY
TRBV7-2,ASSPSDRAGEQY
TRBV11-2,ASSPGPQETQY
TRBV5-1,ASSLSTGGSYNGQF
TRBV6-6,ASSYWGQGADETQY
TRBV12-3/TRBV12-4,ASTEGARETQY
TRBV7-3,ASSLGVDSQETQY
TRBV7-8,ASSSGQGAISPLH
TRBV10-1,ARTSFRAGGSNEQF
TRBV24-1,ATSRGSGYNEQF